The entry below gives a single T cell receptor beta chain sequence along with its context. The antigen remains unidentified. These data are taken from a study of OX40 agonist ivuxolimab in advanced cancers. For the study at large: Partial responses, seen in three patients, involved one hepatocellular carcinoma and two cutaneous melanomas.

V lost 1 base and J lost 1, with 14 bases in between. Germline V gives CDR1 SGHAT, CDR2 FQNNGV. The length of the CDR3 is 17 residues. Findings of the study overall: Some nonresponders additionally presented with little normalized T-cell clonal expansion.

Anyone with autoimmune disease history or systemic immunosuppression was excluded. Peripheral blood came from all dose cohorts at three timepoints. Produced via immunoSEQ multiplex PCR; TCRdb's table is partial and in-frame only. Among roughly 92,000 clones, around 90% were seen once, and the ten largest hold around 0.16%. The chain recombines TRBV11-2 with TRBJ2-1, with D possibly being TRBD1 or TRBD2 (6 bases each). The receptor's source is an adult with an advanced solid tumor such as melanoma, head and neck, liver or kidney cancer. This specimen consisted of CD4+ or CD8+ T cells sorted from blood, obtained in a trial of the OX40 agonist ivuxolimab. The CDR3 reads CASSLGGGAGSYNEQFF. The CDR3 region has the DNA TGTGCCAGCAGCTTAGGAGGGGGTGCGGGGTCCTACAATGAGCAGTTCTTC.